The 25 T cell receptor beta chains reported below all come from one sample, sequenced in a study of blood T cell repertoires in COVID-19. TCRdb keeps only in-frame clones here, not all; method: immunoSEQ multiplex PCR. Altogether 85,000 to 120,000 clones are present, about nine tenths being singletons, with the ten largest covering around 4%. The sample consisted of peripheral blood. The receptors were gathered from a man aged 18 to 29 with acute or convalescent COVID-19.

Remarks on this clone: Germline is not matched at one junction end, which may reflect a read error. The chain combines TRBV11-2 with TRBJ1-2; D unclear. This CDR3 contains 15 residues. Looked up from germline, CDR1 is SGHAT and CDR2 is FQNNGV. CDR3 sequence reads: CANSLDRASTSGYTF. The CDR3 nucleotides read TGTGCCAACAGCTTAGATCGAGCAAGCACGTCTGGCTACACCTTC. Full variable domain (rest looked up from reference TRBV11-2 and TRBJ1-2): EAGVAQSPRYKIIEKRQSVAFWCNPISGHATLYWYQQILGQGPKLLIQFQNNGVVDDSQLPKDRFSAERLKGVDSTLKIQPAKLEDSAVYLCANSLDRASTSGYTFGSGTRLTVV.

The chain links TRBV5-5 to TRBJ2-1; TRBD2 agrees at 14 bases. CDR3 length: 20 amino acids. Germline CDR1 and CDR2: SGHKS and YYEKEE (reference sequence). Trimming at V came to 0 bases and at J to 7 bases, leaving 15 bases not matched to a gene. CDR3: CASSLALGLAGGRFVNEQFF. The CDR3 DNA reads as TGTGCCAGCAGCTTGGCCCTAGGACTAGCGGGAGGTAGGTTTGTAAATGAGCAGTTCTTC. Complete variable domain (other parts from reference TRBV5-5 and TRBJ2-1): DAGVTQSPTHLIKTRGQQVTLRCSPISGHKSVSWYQQVLGQGPQFIFQYYEKEERGRGNFPDRFSARQFPNYSSELNVNALLLGDSALYLCASSLALGLAGGRFVNEQFFGPGTRLTVL.

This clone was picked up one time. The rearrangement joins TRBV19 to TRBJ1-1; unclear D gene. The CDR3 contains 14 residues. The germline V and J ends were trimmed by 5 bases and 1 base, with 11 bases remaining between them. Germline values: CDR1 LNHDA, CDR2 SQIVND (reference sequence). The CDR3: CASSEITQNTEAFF. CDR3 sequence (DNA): TGTGCCAGTAGTGAGATAACCCAGAACACTGAAGCTTTCTTT.

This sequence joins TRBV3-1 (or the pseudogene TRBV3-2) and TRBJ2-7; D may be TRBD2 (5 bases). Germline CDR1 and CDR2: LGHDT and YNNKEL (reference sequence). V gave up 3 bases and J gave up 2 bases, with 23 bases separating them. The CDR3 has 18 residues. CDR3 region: CASSHAVSLGSEAYEQYF. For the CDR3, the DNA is TGTGCCAGCAGCCATGCAGTCTCGTTAGGGAGTGAGGCCTACGAGCAGTACTTC.

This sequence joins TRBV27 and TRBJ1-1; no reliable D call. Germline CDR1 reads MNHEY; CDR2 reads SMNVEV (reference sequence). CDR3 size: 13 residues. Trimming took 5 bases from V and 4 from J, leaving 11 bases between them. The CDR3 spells CASSPPPGTEAFF. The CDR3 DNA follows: TGTGCCAGCAGTCCGCCCCCCGGCACTGAAGCTTTCTTT.

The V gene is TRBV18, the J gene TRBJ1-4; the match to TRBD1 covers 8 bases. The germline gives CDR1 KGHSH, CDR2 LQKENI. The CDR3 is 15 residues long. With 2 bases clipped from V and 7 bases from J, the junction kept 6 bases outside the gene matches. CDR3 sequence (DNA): TGTGCCAGCTCACCAGGCCAGGGGGCCGGTGAAAAACTGTTTTTT. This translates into CASSPGQGAGEKLFF.

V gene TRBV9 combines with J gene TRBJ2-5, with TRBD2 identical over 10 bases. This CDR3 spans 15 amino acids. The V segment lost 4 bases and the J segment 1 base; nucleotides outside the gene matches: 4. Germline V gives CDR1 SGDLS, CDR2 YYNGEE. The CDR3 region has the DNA TGTGCCAGCAGCCTGGGGACTAGCGCCCAAGAGACCCAGTACTTC. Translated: CASSLGTSAQETQYF.

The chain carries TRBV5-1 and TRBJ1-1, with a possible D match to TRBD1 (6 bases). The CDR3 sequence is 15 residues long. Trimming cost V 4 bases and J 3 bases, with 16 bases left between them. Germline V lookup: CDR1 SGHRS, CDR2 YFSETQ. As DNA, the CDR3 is TGCGCCAGCAGCGGGTTCGGAGAGGGGGACACTGAAGCTTTCTTT. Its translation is CASSGFGEGDTEAFF.

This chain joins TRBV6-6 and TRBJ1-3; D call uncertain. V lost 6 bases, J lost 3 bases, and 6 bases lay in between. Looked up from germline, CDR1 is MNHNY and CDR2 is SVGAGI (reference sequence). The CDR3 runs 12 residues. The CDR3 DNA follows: TGTGCCAGCAGATTCTTTGGAAACACCATATATTTT. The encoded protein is CASRFFGNTIYF.

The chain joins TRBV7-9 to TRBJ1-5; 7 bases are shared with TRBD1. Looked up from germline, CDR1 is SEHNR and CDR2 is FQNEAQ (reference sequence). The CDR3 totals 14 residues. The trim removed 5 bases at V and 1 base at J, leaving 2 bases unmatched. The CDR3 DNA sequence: TGTGCCAGCAGCCCACAGGGGAGCAATCAGCCCCAGCATTTT. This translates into CASSPQGSNQPQHF.

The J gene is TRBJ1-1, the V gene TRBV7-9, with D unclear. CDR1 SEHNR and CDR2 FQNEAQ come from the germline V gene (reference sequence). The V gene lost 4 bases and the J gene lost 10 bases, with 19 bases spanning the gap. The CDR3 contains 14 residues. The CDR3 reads CASSSGSSSKVAFF. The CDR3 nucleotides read TGTGCCAGCAGCTCAGGATCCTCCTCTAAGGTAGCTTTCTTT.

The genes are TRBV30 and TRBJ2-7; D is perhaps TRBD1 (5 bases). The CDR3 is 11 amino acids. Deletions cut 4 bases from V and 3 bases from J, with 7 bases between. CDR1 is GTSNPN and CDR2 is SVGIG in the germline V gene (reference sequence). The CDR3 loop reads CAWKRGYEQYF. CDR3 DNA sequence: TGTGCCTGGAAAAGGGGCTACGAGCAGTACTTC.

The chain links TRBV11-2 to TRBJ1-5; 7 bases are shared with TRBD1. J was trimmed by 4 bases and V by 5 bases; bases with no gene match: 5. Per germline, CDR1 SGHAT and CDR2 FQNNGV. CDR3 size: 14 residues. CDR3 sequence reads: CASSLRGPNQPQHF. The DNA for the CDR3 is TGTGCCAGCAGCCTGAGGGGGCCAAATCAGCCCCAGCATTTT.

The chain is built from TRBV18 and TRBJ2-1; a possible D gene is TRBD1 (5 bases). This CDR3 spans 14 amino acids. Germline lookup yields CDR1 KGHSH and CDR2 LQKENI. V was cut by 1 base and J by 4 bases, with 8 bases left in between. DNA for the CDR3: TGTGCCAGCTCACCACTCGACAGTTACAATGAGCAGTTCTTC. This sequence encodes CASSPLDSYNEQFF.

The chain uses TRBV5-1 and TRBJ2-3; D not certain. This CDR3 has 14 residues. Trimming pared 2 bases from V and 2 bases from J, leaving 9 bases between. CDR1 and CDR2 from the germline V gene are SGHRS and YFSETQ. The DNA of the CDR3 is TGCGCCAGCAGCTTTGGCACCAACACAGATACGCAGTATTTT. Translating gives CASSFGTNTDTQYF.

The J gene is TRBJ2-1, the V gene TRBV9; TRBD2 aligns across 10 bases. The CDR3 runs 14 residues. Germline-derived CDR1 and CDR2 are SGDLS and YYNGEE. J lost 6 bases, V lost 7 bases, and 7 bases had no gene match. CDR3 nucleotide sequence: TGTGCCAGCGGCCCTAGCGGGGGATTCAATGAGCAGTTCTTC. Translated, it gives CASGPSGGFNEQFF.

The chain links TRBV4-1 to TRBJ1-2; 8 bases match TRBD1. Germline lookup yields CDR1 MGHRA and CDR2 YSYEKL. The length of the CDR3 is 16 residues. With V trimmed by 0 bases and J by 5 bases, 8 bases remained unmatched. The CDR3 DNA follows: TGCGCCAGCAGCCAAGATAGGGCAGGGGGCATATATGGCTACACCTTC. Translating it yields CASSQDRAGGIYGYTF.

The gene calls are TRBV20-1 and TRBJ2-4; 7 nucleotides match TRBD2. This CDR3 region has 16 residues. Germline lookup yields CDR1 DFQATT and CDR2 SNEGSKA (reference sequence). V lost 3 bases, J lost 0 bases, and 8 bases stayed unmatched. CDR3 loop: CSASIPSGLAKNIQYF. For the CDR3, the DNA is TGCAGTGCTAGTATCCCTAGCGGATTAGCCAAAAACATTCAGTACTTC.

CDR3 DNA: TGTGCCTCCCGGACTAGCGGGGGGGCGGATACGCAGTATTTT. Encoded protein: CASRTSGGADTQYF. The chain combines TRBV10-3 with TRBJ2-3; 15 bases line up with TRBD2. The J segment lost 6 bases and the V segment lost 11 bases, leaving 6 bases of the junction unmatched. Germline V CDR1 and CDR2: ENHRY, SYGVKD. The CDR3 runs 14 residues.

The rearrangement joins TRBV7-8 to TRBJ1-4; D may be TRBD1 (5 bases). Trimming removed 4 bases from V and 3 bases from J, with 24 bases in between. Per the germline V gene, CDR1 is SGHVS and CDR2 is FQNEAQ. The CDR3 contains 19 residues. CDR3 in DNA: TGTGCCAGCAGCTCAGTGAGACAGAGCCCCCACTTGGCTAATGAAAAACTGTTTTTT. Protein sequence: CASSSVRQSPHLANEKLFF.

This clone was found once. The CDR3 protein is CASSLEGAHGEKLFF. The CDR3 DNA reads TGTGCCAGCAGCTTAGAGGGGGCGCATGGTGAAAAACTGTTTTTT. V and J are TRBV11-2 and TRBJ1-4; D possibly corresponds to TRBD1 (6 bases). The V end lost 0 bases, the J end lost 7 bases, and 12 bases lay between the germline ends. CDR1 is SGHAT, CDR2 FQNNGV, per germline. CDR3 length: 15 residues.

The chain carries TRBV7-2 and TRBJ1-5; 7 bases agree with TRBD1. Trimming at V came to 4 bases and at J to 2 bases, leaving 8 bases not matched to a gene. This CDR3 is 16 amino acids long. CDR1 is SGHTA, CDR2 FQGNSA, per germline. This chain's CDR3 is CASSSPTGSRNQPQHF. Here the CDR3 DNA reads TGTGCCAGCAGCTCCCCGACAGGGAGTCGCAATCAGCCCCAGCATTTT.

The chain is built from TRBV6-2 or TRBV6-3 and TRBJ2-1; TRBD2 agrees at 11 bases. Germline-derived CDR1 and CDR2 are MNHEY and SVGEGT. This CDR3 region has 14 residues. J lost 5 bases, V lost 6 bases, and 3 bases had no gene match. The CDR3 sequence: CASSLLAGDNEQFF. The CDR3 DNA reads TGTGCCAGCAGCTTACTAGCGGGAGACAATGAGCAGTTCTTC.

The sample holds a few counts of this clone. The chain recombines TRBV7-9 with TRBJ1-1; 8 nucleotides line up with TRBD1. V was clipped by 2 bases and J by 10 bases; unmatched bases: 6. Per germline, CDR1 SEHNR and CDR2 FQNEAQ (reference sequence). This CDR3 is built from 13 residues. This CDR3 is CASSLTGGLAAFF. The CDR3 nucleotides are TGTGCCAGCAGCTTAACAGGGGGACTCGCAGCTTTCTTT.

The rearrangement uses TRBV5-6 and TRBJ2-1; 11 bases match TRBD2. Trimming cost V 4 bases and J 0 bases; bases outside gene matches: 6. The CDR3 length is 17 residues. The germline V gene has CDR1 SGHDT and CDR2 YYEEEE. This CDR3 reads CASSRQGLADSYNEQFF. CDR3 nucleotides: TGTGCCAGCAGCCGGCAGGGACTAGCGGACTCCTACAATGAGCAGTTCTTC.